A single sample is the source of the 11 T cell receptor beta chains below, sequenced in a study of CD8 T cells in ankylosing spondylitis. Each CDR3 protein gets one entry after TCRdb re-called the 5' RACE reads with MiXCR. Of 350,000 to 400,000 distinct CDR3 sequences listed, roughly 20% are singletons. The sequenced sample was blood, either unsorted or a sorted T cell fraction (not recorded which). The receptor set was obtained from a male donor with ankylosing spondylitis or in good health (not recorded which).

This chain links TRBV12-3 or TRBV12-4 with TRBJ1-5; the D gene is possibly TRBD1 (5 bases). Deletions cut 3 bases from V and 3 bases from J, with 15 bases between. The CDR3 covers 16 residues. CDR3 loop: CASSFEGDPLNQPQHF. The CDR3 coding sequence is TGTGCCAGCAGTTTCGAAGGGGACCCACTCAATCAGCCCCAGCATTTT.

V is TRBV27 and J is TRBJ2-3; 8 bases agree with TRBD1. Trimming removed 5 bases from V and 2 bases from J; junction bases left unmatched: 9. Germline CDR1 reads MNHEY; CDR2 reads SMNVEV (reference sequence). CDR3 length equals 16 residues. The CDR3 reads CASSLFGTGDTDTQYF. CDR3 nucleotides: TGTGCCAGCAGTCTCTTCGGGACAGGCGACACAGATACGCAGTATTTT.

In this sample, this clonotype turned up a few times. The chain has TRBV7-8 and TRBJ2-1; 11 bases are a match to TRBD2. The CDR3 contains 16 residues. The V segment lost 4 bases and the J segment 6 bases; nucleotides outside the gene matches: 8. CDR1 SGHVS and CDR2 FQNEAQ come from the germline V gene. The DNA of the CDR3 is TGTGCCAGCAGCTCCCCCGGGACTAGCGGACCCAATGAGCAGTTCTTC. It codes for CASSSPGTSGPNEQFF. The full variable domain, in which reference TRBV7-8 and TRBJ2-1 provide the parts outside the CDR3, is GAGVSQSPRYKVAKRGQDVALRCDPISGHVSLFWYQQALGQGPEFLTYFQNEAQLDKSGLPSDRFFAERPEGSVSTLKIQRTQQEDSAVYLCASSSPGTSGPNEQFFGPGTRLTVL.

This clonotype showed up just a few times. The J gene is TRBJ2-5, the V gene TRBV12-3 or TRBV12-4; D gene uncertain. V shed 3 bases and J shed 5 bases, with 10 bases lying between them. The CDR3 sequence is 13 residues long. Here the CDR3 reads CASSFRDEETQYF. CDR3 DNA: TGTGCCAGCAGTTTTAGGGATGAGGAGACCCAGTACTTC.

Here the CDR3 reads CATSTGLAGNEQFF. The CDR3 DNA reads TGTGCCACCAGCACCGGACTAGCCGGTAATGAGCAGTTCTTC. The V gene is TRBV15, the J gene TRBJ2-1, with TRBD2 matching 8 bases. The CDR3 length is 14 residues. The V segment lost 4 bases and the J segment 7 bases; nucleotides outside the gene matches: 6. Germline loops: CDR1 LNHNV, CDR2 YYDKDF (reference sequence).

This clonotype was found a few times. The J gene is TRBJ2-3, the V gene TRBV28; D is possibly TRBD1 or TRBD2 (6 bases each). This CDR3 spans 16 amino acids. V was pared by 6 bases and J by 5 bases, with 21 bases between. The germline V gene encodes CDR1 MDHEN and CDR2 SYDVKM. The CDR3 sequence: CASRSRRSGAGDTQYF. CDR3 nucleotide sequence: TGTGCCAGCAGATCTCGGAGGTCGGGGGCGGGAGATACGCAGTATTTT.

The sample holds a few counts of this clonotype. The chain is built from TRBV7-9 and TRBJ2-1; D is tentatively TRBD1 or TRBD2 (6 bases each). Germline assignment: CDR1 SEHNR and CDR2 FQNEAQ (reference sequence). The V end lost 7 bases, the J end lost 8 bases, and 21 bases lay between the germline ends. This CDR3 region has 15 residues. Here the CDR3 reads CASMPGGLSWHEQFF. CDR3 coding DNA: TGTGCCAGCATGCCCGGGGGCCTATCTTGGCATGAGCAGTTCTTC.

This clonotype was seen more than once but under ten times. The chain links TRBV6-1 to TRBJ1-1; no definite D call. The CDR3 is 11 residues long. Germline V gene sequence: CDR1 MNHNS, CDR2 SASEGT. Between the trimmed V and J ends, which lost 11 bases and 7 bases, there was a span of 14 bases. CDR3 region: CAAGSRYEAFF. Written as DNA, the CDR3 is TGTGCCGCTGGGAGCAGATATGAAGCTTTCTTT.

CDR3 nucleotides: TGTGCCAGCGAGGGCGAGAATAGCTACGAGCAGTACTTC. Translated: CASEGENSYEQYF. The V gene is TRBV6-1, the J gene TRBJ2-7; D is possibly TRBD2 (5 bases). Trimming took off 8 bases at V and 3 bases at J, with 14 bases between the two ends. Germline assignment: CDR1 MNHNS and CDR2 SASEGT. The CDR3 is 13 amino acids.

The CDR3 DNA reads TGTGCCAGCAGTGAATTCCGGACCCAGTACTTC. This sequence encodes CASSEFRTQYF. The J gene is TRBJ2-5, the V gene TRBV25-1; D not certain. CDR3 length: 11 amino acids. Trimming took 1 base from V and 7 from J, leaving 4 bases between them. Per germline, CDR1 MGHDK and CDR2 SYGVNS.

This clonotype was seen only a few times. This chain uses TRBV20-1 with TRBJ2-2; D not certain. The CDR3 covers 15 residues. Trimming left V 6 bases short and J 4 bases short, with 18 bases between. Germline V lookup: CDR1 DFQATT, CDR2 SNEGSKA (reference sequence). The CDR3 DNA is TGCAGTGCCAGGTCCGCTGGGCTCGGCACCGGGGAGCTGTTTTTT. Translated, it gives CSARSAGLGTGELFF.